The present TCR beta chain was sequenced within a study of cytomegalovirus exposure and HLA in healthy donors. Study-wide results and caveats: The classifier reportedly diagnosed cytomegalovirus status with high specificity and sensitivity. In a later analysis, specific HLA alleles were associated with about 18,000 TCR beta sequences at a 0.05 false discovery rate.

It was with 60 Vbeta and 13 Jbeta primers that the PCR ran. Here immunoSEQ multiplex PCR was the method, and the copy in TCRdb shows in-frame clones only, minus some. The sample holds under 200,000 clones, roughly 74% seen once. V lost 0 bases to trimming and J lost 4 bases, with 12 bases between them. The CDR3 has 15 residues. Looked up from germline, CDR1 is LNHNV and CDR2 is YYDKDF (reference sequence). Concerning this clone: What it recognizes is unknown.

V is TRBV15 and J is TRBJ1-2; no firm D call. Input material: PBMCs. The receptor was derived from a woman in her twenties or thirties in good health and CMV-seronegative. The CDR3 is CATSRDLARGYGYTF. CDR3 coding DNA: TGTGCCACCAGCAGAGATCTGGCCAGAGGCTATGGCTACACCTTC.